Listed below are T cell receptor beta chains from one sample, sequenced in a study of T cells in localized non-small cell lung cancer. Sequencing used immunoSEQ multiplex PCR; TCRdb keeps in-frame clones, though not all of them. Altogether some 54,000 clones are present, over 60% being singletons, with the ten largest covering approximately 4.8%. Sample: PBMCs, taken before any cancer treatment. These receptors were obtained from a woman aged 35-70 years with stage II lung adenocarcinoma. Both conserved end residues are part of each CDR3. D genes are given only for firm matches. Rows give clone size only sometimes, using once, few, many, or a class for an expanded clone.

j_call cdr3_length d_call v_call clone_size cdr3_aa cdr3_nt
TRBJ2-1 14 - TRBV2 once CASSGTTYINEQFF TGTGCCAGCAGTGGGACTACTTACATCAATGAGCAGTTCTTC
TRBJ1-1 13 TRBD1 TRBV19 - CASSPDRDTEAFF TGTGCCAGTAGTCCGGACAGGGACACTGAAGCTTTCTTT
TRBJ1-5 12 - TRBV19 - CASTRGNQPQHF TGTGCCAGTACCAGGGGAAATCAGCCCCAGCATTTT
TRBJ1-6 13 - TRBV7-3 - CASSSTPGSPLHF TGTGCCAGCAGCTCCACCCCGGGATCACCCCTCCACTTT
TRBJ2-1 18 TRBD1 TRBV28 medium-sized CASSSFLGTDGRTVEQFF TGTGCCAGCAGCTCTTTCCTTGGGACAGACGGCAGGACGGTGGAGCAGTTCTTC
TRBJ2-7 14 - TRBV7-8 once CASSFMGSGNEQYF TGTGCCAGCAGCTTTATGGGCTCGGGAAACGAGCAGTACTTC
TRBJ2-3 16 TRBD2 TRBV6-1 - CASSAGLAPSTDTQYF TGTGCCAGCAGTGCCGGACTAGCGCCCAGCACAGATACGCAGTATTTT
TRBJ2-1 13 - TRBV5-1 - CASSRQGSHEQFF TGCGCCAGCAGTCGCCAGGGGAGCCATGAGCAGTTCTTC
TRBJ1-5 15 - TRBV5-6 - CASSYRDRTNQPQHF TGTGCCAGCAGCTACAGGGACCGCACCAATCAGCCCCAGCATTTT
TRBJ1-2 17 TRBD1 TRBV4-3 - CASSQETGGASNYGYTF TGCGCCAGCAGCCAAGAGACAGGGGGTGCTTCTAACTATGGCTACACCTTC
TRBJ2-7 11 - TRBV7-9 - CASSLDREVYF TGTGCCAGCAGCTTAGATCGTGAGGTGTACTTC
TRBJ1-1 13 - TRBV7-6 - CASSPTLMPEAFF TGTGCCAGCAGCCCCACCCTGATGCCTGAAGCTTTCTTT
TRBJ2-7 13 - TRBV27 once CASRDGESAEQYF TGTGCCAGCAGGGACGGGGAATCGGCCGAGCAGTACTTC
TRBJ2-3 14 - TRBV19 - CASSTLTDTDTQYF TGTGCCAGTAGTACCTTGACAGACACAGATACGCAGTATTTT
TRBJ2-7 12 TRBD2 TRBV28 - CASIGGVGEQYF TGTGCCAGCATCGGGGGGGTAGGCGAGCAGTACTTC
TRBJ2-7 15 - TRBV11-2 once CASSYMDGTSYEQYF TGTGCCAGCAGCTATATGGACGGAACCTCCTACGAGCAGTACTTC
TRBJ1-5 13 TRBD1 TRBV19 - CATQGLSNQPQHF TGTGCCACACAGGGGTTAAGCAATCAGCCCCAGCATTTT
TRBJ1-4 14 TRBD1 TRBV9 - CASSPGQNNEKLFF TGTGCCAGCAGCCCGGGACAGAATAATGAAAAACTGTTTTTT
TRBJ1-3 16 - TRBV4-2 - CASSQDPAGAGNTIYF TGTGCCAGCAGCCAAGATCCGGCAGGGGCTGGAAACACCATATATTTT
TRBJ2-1 13 TRBD2 TRBV11-3 - CASSSGGANEQFF TGTGCCAGCAGCTCGGGGGGAGCAAATGAGCAGTTCTTC
TRBJ2-3 14 - TRBV7-2 - CASSPGASTDTQYF TGTGCCAGCAGCCCGGGGGCTAGCACAGATACGCAGTATTTT
TRBJ1-1 14 - TRBV12-5 - CASGSTVWGTEAFF TGTGCTAGTGGTTCGACAGTTTGGGGGACTGAAGCTTTCTTT
TRBJ1-5 11 TRBD1 TRBV20-1 - CSARQGKAQHF TGCAGTGCTCGACAGGGGAAGGCCCAGCATTTT
TRBJ2-5 13 - TRBV2 - CASSEESEETQYF TGTGCCAGCAGTGAAGAGAGCGAAGAGACCCAGTACTTC
TRBJ1-1 12 TRBD1 TRBV29-1 - CSGQGANTEAFF TGCAGCGGACAGGGTGCGAACACTGAAGCTTTCTTT
TRBJ1-1 13 - TRBV7-2 - CASSLGYGTEAFF TGTGCCAGCAGCTTAGGTTATGGGACTGAAGCTTTCTTT
TRBJ2-3 19 TRBD2 TRBV11-2 - CASSLAPQTSGGNTDTQYF TGTGCCAGCAGCTTAGCGCCTCAGACTAGCGGGGGAAACACAGATACGCAGTATTTT
TRBJ1-5 13 - TRBV6-5 - CASKGTGNQPQHF TGTGCCAGCAAGGGCACAGGCAATCAGCCCCAGCATTTT
TRBJ2-7 14 - TRBV5-4 - CASSLEVAAYEQYF TGTGCCAGCAGCTTGGAAGTCGCCGCCTACGAGCAGTACTTC
TRBJ1-2 11 - TRBV30 few CAWSLGNVYTF TGTGCCTGGAGTCTTGGGAATGTCTACACCTTC
TRBJ1-2 18 TRBD1 TRBV7-9 - CASSLPNLQGGTNYGYTF TGTGCCAGCAGCTTACCAAACCTACAGGGGGGCACTAACTATGGCTACACCTTC
TRBJ2-1 15 TRBD1 TRBV7-3 - CASSLARDRANEQFF TGTGCCAGCAGCTTAGCTCGGGACAGGGCCAATGAGCAGTTCTTC
TRBJ2-7 13 TRBD1 TRBV18 few CASSPGQSSEQYF TGTGCCAGCTCACCGGGACAGAGTAGCGAGCAGTACTTC
TRBJ2-3 16 TRBD2 TRBV9 - CASSVEGLAGTDTQYF TGTGCCAGCAGCGTAGAAGGACTAGCGGGCACAGATACGCAGTATTTT
TRBJ2-7 16 - TRBV18 - CASSNSGTLRVHEQYF TGTGCCAGCTCAAACTCCGGGACCCTAAGGGTCCACGAGCAGTACTTC
TRBJ2-5 11 - TRBV2 - CASRFEETQYF TGTGCCAGCAGGTTTGAGGAGACCCAGTACTTC
TRBJ2-5 15 TRBD1 TRBV9 - CASSVLQGIQETQYF TGTGCCAGCAGCGTCCTACAGGGGATTCAAGAGACCCAGTACTTC
TRBJ2-3 17 TRBD2 TRBV6-1 few CASSEGTSGYLTDTQYF TGTGCCAGCAGTGAAGGGACTAGCGGGTACCTCACAGATACGCAGTATTTT
TRBJ1-4 14 TRBD1 TRBV5-1 - CASSLDRVGEKLFF TGCGCCAGCAGCCTCGACAGGGTAGGGGAAAAACTGTTTTTT
TRBJ2-5 15 - TRBV2 - CASTDRGGGQETQYF TGTGCCAGCACCGACAGGGGAGGGGGGCAAGAGACCCAGTACTTC
TRBJ2-3 16 - TRBV4-1 - CASSPLGDGGTDTQYF TGCGCCAGCAGCCCACTAGGGGACGGGGGCACAGATACGCAGTATTTT
TRBJ2-5 15 TRBD2 TRBV27 - CASSLSGGLIETQYF TGTGCCAGCAGTTTATCGGGGGGGTTGATAGAGACCCAGTACTTC
TRBJ2-2 15 - TRBV7-2 few CASNLRITNTGELFF TGTGCCAGCAATTTACGCATCACGAACACCGGGGAGCTGTTTTTT
TRBJ1-1 15 - TRBV7-8 - CASNPRTQMNTEAFF TGTGCCAGCAACCCTCGGACACAGATGAACACTGAAGCTTTCTTT
TRBJ1-1 13 - TRBV6-6 - CASSYSRQTEAFF TGTGCCAGCAGTTACTCTAGACAGACTGAAGCTTTCTTT
TRBJ1-1 12 TRBD1 TRBV7-2 - CASSLDRFQAFF TGTGCCAGCAGCCTGGACAGGTTCCAAGCTTTCTTT
TRBJ1-1 13 - TRBV19 - CASIQGLNTEAFF TGTGCCAGTATTCAGGGATTGAACACTGAAGCTTTCTTT
TRBJ1-5 15 - TRBV19 - CATTWSGQGNQPQHF TGTGCCACCACCTGGTCCGGGCAGGGAAATCAGCCCCAGCATTTT
TRBJ2-1 13 - TRBV5-4 - CASSLVRGGEQFF TGTGCCAGCAGCTTGGTGCGTGGAGGTGAGCAGTTCTTC
TRBJ1-2 11 - TRBV18 few CASSPGTGYTF TGTGCCAGCTCACCGGGAACTGGCTACACCTTC